Presented here are 3 T cell receptor beta chains from one specimen sequenced in a study of T cell repertoires in cytomegalovirus infection (dated by TCRdb to the late 2010s). Sample treatment or condition, as interpreted from the label and publication: in vitro stimulation with specific CMV peptide epitopes to enrich CMV-specific T cells. TCRdb records Illumina HiSeq 1500 as the sequencer. Starting from the raw public reads, TCRdb applied fastp trimming at Q25, assembled clones with MiXCR and retained in-frame beta chains. Each entry merges the rows of one CDR3 protein and shows their most common DNA and genes. The table for this sample lists roughly 730,000 distinct CDR3 sequences; roughly 36% of them were counted only once. 15% to 20% of the sample comes from the top ten. The antigens for these receptors are not known. The sample consisted of cultured PBMCs, taken from culture after CMV antigen stimulation. These receptors were obtained from a human donor in good health (CMV status not recorded). Some clones in this sample may be carry-over from other donors' samples.

The genes are TRBV19 and TRBJ1-1, with unresolved D. Looked up from germline, CDR1 is LNHDA and CDR2 is SQIVND (reference sequence). V dropped 9 bases and J dropped 4 bases, with 12 bases sitting between them. CDR3 size: 12 residues. CDR3 sequence: CASVEAGTEAFF. The CDR3 coding sequence is TGTGCCAGCGTAGAAGCCGGCACTGAAGCTTTCTTT. Complete variable domain (other parts from reference TRBV19 and TRBJ1-1): DGGITQSPKYLFRKEGQNVTLSCEQNLNHDAMYWYRQDPGQGLRLIYYSQIVNDFQKGDIAEGYSVSREKKESFPLTVTSAQKNPTAFYLCASVEAGTEAFFGQGTRLTVV.

The CDR3 DNA is TGTGCCAGCAGTTTACAGCCTTTGGGGACAGATACGCAGTATTTT. This gives the protein CASSLQPLGTDTQYF. This sequence joins TRBV28 and TRBJ2-3; no clear D gene. CDR1 and CDR2 from the germline V gene are MDHEN and SYDVKM. The CDR3 consists of 15 residues. Trimming removed 2 bases from V and 3 bases from J, with 12 bases in between.

The chain recombines TRBV11-2 with TRBJ2-3; perhaps TRBD1 as D (5 bases). Germline V gives CDR1 SGHAT, CDR2 FQNNGV. Trimming took off 4 bases at V and 1 base at J, with 9 bases between the two ends. This CDR3 region has 14 residues. The CDR3 here is CASSSRQRTDTQYF. The CDR3, as DNA: TGTGCCAGCAGCTCGCGACAGCGCACAGATACGCAGTATTTT.